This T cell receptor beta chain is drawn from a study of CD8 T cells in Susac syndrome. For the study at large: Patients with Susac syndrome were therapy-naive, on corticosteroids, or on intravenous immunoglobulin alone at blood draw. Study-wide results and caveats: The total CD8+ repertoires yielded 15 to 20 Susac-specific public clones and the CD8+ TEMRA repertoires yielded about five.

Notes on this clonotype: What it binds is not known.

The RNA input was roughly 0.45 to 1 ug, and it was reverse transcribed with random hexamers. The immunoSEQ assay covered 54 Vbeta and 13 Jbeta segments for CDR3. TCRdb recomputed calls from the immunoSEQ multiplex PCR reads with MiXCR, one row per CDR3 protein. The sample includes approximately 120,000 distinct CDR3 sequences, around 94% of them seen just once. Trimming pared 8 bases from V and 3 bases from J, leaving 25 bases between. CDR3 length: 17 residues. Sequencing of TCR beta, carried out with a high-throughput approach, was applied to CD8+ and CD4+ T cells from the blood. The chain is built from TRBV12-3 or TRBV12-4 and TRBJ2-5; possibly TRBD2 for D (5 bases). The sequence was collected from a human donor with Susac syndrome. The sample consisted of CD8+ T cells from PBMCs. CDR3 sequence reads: CASAPHTIEGIKETQYF. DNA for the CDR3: TGTGCCAGCGCACCCCATACCATAGAGGGAATCAAAGAGACCCAGTACTTC.